This T cell receptor (beta chain) was recovered during a study of T-cell reconstitution after alpha-beta-depleted transplantation in children. This clonotype has more than one count but fewer than ten. The germline CDR1 and CDR2 sequences are DFQATT and SNEGSKA (reference sequence). The V end lost 5 bases, the J end lost 5 bases, and 12 bases lay between the germline ends. The CDR3 extends over 12 amino acids. A TCRbeta library incorporating unique molecular identifiers was prepared. TCRdb analysed the PCR reads with MiXCR anew, one entry per CDR3 protein. The data show about 830,000 distinct CDR3 sequences, around 17% seen once.

The material was PBMCs, mostly from graft donor cells, obtained 360 days after TCRalphabeta/CD19-depleted stem cell transplant. V gene TRBV20-1 combines with J gene TRBJ1-1; no clear D. The receptor's source is a male patient aged 10 to 17 who had a stem cell transplant for acute lymphoblastic leukemia, so the T cells may come from the graft donor. CDR3 nucleotides: TGCAGTGCTGTAGAGGTGGGGACTGAAGCTTTCTTT. Protein product: CSAVEVGTEAFF.